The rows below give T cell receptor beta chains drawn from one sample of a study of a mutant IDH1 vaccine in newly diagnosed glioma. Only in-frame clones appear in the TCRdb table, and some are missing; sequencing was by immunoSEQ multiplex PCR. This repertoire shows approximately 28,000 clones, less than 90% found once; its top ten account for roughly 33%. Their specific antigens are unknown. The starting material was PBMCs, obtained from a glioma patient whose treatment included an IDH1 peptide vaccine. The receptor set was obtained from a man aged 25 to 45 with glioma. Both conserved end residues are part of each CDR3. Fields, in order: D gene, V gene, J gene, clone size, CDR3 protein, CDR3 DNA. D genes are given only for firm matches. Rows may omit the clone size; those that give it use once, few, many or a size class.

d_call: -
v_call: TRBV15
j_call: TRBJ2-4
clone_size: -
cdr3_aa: CATSRDSWDIQYF
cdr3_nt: TGTGCCACCAGCAGAGATTCCTGGGACATTCAGTACTTC

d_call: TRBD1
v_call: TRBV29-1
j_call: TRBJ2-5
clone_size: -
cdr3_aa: CSVQQGQGTQYF
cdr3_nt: TGCAGCGTGCAACAGGGGCAAGGGACCCAGTACTTC

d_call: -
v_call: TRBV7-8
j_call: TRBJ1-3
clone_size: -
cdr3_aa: CASSLELGILRSGNTIYF
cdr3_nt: TGTGCCAGCAGCTTAGAGTTGGGTATCCTTCGCTCTGGAAACACCATATATTTT

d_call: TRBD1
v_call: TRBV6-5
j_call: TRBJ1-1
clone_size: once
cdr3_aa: CASSYSEGARNTEAFF
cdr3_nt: TGTGCCAGCAGTTACTCGGAGGGGGCACGGAACACTGAAGCTTTCTTT

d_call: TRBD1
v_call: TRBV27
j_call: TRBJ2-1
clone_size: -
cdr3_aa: CASSLYPGQGVHNEQFF
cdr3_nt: TGTGCCAGCAGTTTATACCCGGGACAGGGGGTTCACAATGAGCAGTTCTTC

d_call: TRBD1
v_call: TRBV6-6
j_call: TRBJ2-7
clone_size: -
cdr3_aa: CASSSEDRGRLYEQYF
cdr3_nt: TGTGCCAGCAGTAGTGAGGACAGGGGGCGTCTCTACGAGCAGTACTTC

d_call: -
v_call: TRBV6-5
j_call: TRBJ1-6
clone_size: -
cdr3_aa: CASSYEGDSPLHF
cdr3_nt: TGTGCCAGCAGTTATGAAGGGGATTCACCCCTCCACTTT

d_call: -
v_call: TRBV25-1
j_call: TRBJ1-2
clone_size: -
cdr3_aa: CASSEEGRTSNYGYTF
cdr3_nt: TGTGCCAGCAGTGAAGAGGGACGGACTTCTAACTATGGCTACACCTTC

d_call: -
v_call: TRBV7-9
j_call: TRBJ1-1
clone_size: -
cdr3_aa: CASSFETGGTEAFF
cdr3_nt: TGTGCCAGCAGCTTCGAGACAGGTGGCACTGAAGCTTTCTTT

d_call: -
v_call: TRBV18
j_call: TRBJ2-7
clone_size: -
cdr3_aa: CASSRGTSYEQYF
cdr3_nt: TGTGCCAGCTCACGAGGGACCTCCTACGAGCAGTACTTC

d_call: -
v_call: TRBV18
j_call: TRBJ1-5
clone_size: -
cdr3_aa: CASSPPDQPQHF
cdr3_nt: TGTGCCAGCTCACCACCGGATCAGCCCCAGCATTTT

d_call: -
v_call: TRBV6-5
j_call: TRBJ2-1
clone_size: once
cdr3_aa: CASRTSQGEQFF
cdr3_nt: TGTGCCAGCAGAACCAGCCAGGGTGAGCAGTTCTTC

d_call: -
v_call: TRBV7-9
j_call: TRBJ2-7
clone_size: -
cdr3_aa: CASSPSGSYEQYF
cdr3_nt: TGTGCCAGCAGCCCAAGCGGGTCCTACGAGCAGTACTTC

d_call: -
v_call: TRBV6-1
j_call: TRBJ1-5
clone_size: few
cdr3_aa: CASSETGREPQHF
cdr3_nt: TGTGCCAGCAGCGAGACAGGCCGGGAGCCCCAGCATTTT

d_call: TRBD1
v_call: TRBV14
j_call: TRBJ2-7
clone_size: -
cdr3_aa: CASSQDWQGVMYEQYF
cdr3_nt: TGTGCCAGCAGCCAAGACTGGCAGGGGGTAATGTACGAGCAGTACTTC

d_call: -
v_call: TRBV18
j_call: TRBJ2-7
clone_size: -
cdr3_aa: CASSPPTYEQYF
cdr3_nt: TGTGCCAGCTCACCACCGACCTACGAGCAGTACTTC

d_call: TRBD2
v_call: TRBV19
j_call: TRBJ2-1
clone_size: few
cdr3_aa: CASSRLAGYNEQFF
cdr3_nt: TGTGCCAGTAGTAGACTAGCGGGTTACAATGAGCAGTTCTTC

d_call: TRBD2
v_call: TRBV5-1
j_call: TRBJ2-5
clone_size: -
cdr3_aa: CASSLGSSGKQETQYF
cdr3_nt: TGCGCCAGCAGCTTGGGGTCTAGCGGGAAACAAGAGACCCAGTACTTC

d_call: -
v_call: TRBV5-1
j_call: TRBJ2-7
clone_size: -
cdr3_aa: CASSSDSFYEQYF
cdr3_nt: TGCGCCAGCAGTTCTGACAGCTTCTACGAGCAGTACTTC

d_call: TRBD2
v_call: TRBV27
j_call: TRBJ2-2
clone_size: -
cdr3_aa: CASSLEGLAENTGELFF
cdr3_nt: TGTGCCAGCAGTTTAGAGGGACTAGCGGAGAACACCGGGGAGCTGTTTTTT

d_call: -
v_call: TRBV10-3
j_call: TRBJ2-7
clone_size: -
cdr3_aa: CAISEGSRYYEQYF
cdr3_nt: TGTGCCATCAGTGAAGGCTCCAGATATTACGAGCAGTACTTC

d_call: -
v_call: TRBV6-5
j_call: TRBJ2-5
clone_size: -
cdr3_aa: CASSLDRSVEETQYF
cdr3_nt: TGTGCCAGCAGCCTAGACAGGAGTGTCGAAGAGACCCAGTACTTC

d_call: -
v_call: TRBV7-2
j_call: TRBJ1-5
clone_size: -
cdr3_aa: CASSLNSGNQPQHF
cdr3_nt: TGTGCCAGCAGCTTAAACAGTGGAAATCAGCCCCAGCATTTT

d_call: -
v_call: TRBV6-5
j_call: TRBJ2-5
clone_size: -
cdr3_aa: CASSYRAPKGETQYF
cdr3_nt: TGTGCCAGCAGTTACAGAGCCCCCAAGGGGGAGACCCAGTACTTC

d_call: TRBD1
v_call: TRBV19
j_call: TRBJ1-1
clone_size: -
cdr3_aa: CASGTGLNTEAFF
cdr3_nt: TGTGCCAGTGGGACAGGGTTGAACACTGAAGCTTTCTTT